This passage covers 8 T cell receptor beta chains from one sample sequenced in a study of T-cell reconstitution after alpha-beta-depleted transplantation in children. The TCRbeta library incorporated unique molecular identifiers. MiXCR, run by TCRdb on the PCR reads, gives a single entry per CDR3 protein. The sample shows roughly 280,000 distinct CDR3 sequences, around 10% of them seen only once. The sequencing here drew on peripheral blood, taken 180 days after TCRalphabeta/CD19-depleted stem cell transplant. These receptors all stem from a male patient aged 2 to 10 who had a stem cell transplant for chronic granulomatous disease, so the T cells may come from the graft donor.

This clonotype was counted at least ten times. The chain carries TRBV20-1 and TRBJ2-3; weak D call: TRBD2 (6 bases). CDR1 and CDR2 (germline): DFQATT, SNEGSKA (reference sequence). There are 14 residues in the CDR3. Trimming took off 3 bases at V and 0 bases at J, with 10 bases between the two ends. Here the CDR3 DNA reads TGCAGTGCTAGTTACGGGAGTAGCACAGATACGCAGTATTTT. It is translated as CSASYGSSTDTQYF.

CDR3 protein: CASSSPGLANTGELFF. The CDR3 DNA sequence: TGTGCCAGCAGTTCCCCGGGACTAGCGAACACCGGGGAGCTGTTTTTT. J is TRBJ2-2 and V is TRBV12-3 or TRBV12-4; TRBD2 matches at 8 bases. There are 16 residues in the CDR3. V was pared by 4 bases and J by 0 bases, with 4 bases of the junction left unmatched.

With regard to this clonotype: A read error is possible here, since a much larger clone lies one base away. The V gene is TRBV20-1, the J gene TRBJ1-4, with D maybe TRBD1 (5 bases). The length of the CDR3 is 13 residues. V was cut by 3 bases and J by 8 bases, with 13 bases left in between. Looked up from germline, CDR1 is DFQATT and CDR2 is SNEGSKA (reference sequence). This CDR3 reads CSASRGPSEKLFF. For the CDR3, the DNA is TGCAGTGCTAGTAGGGGCCCGTCGGAAAAACTGTTTTTT.

V gene TRBV28 combines with J gene TRBJ2-7; 8 bases line up with TRBD1. This CDR3 is 16 amino acids long. J lost 2 bases, V lost 1 base, and 7 bases had no gene match. The germline V gene has CDR1 MDHEN and CDR2 SYDVKM. The CDR3 reads CASSLYGGTGPYEQYF. Written as DNA, the CDR3 is TGTGCCAGCAGTTTATATGGGGGGACAGGTCCCTACGAGCAGTACTTC.

The V and J genes are TRBV5-4 and TRBJ1-2; 9 nucleotides line up with TRBD1. CDR1 is SGHNT and CDR2 is YYREEE in the germline V gene (reference sequence). V lost 0 bases to trimming and J lost 3 bases; unmatched junction nucleotides: 3. CDR3 length equals 15 residues. The CDR3 spells CASSLEGTGYYGYTF. DNA for the CDR3: TGTGCCAGCAGCTTGGAAGGGACAGGGTACTATGGCTACACCTTC.

This clonotype was recorded at least ten times. This sequence joins TRBV12-3 or TRBV12-4 and TRBJ2-3; a weak D match, TRBD1 (5 bases). Deletions cut 5 bases from V and 1 base from J, with 7 bases between. The CDR3 sequence is 13 residues long. The CDR3 spells CASSGAGTDTQYF. The CDR3 DNA sequence: TGTGCCAGCAGTGGGGCAGGCACAGATACGCAGTATTTT.

This clonotype was seen repeatedly, ten times or more. The chain links TRBV20-1 to TRBJ1-1, with 7 bases identical to TRBD1. This CDR3 comprises 15 residues. In germline, CDR1 is DFQATT, CDR2 SNEGSKA (reference sequence). J lost 1 base, V lost 3 bases, and 8 bases had no gene match. CDR3 loop: CSAREDRHKNTEAFF. CDR3 in DNA: TGCAGTGCTAGGGAGGACAGGCACAAGAACACTGAAGCTTTCTTT.

This clonotype was seen repeatedly, ten times or more. The J gene is TRBJ2-7, the V gene TRBV14; D gene unclear. The germline V gene has CDR1 SGHDN and CDR2 FVKESK. The CDR3 has 13 residues. Between the trimmed V and J ends, which lost 2 bases and 6 bases, there was a span of 11 bases. The CDR3 loop reads CASSQIRTAEQYF. Here the CDR3 DNA reads TGTGCCAGCAGCCAAATTAGAACCGCCGAGCAGTACTTC.